This passage covers 9 T cell receptor beta chains from one sample sequenced in a study of shared clonotypes between healthy human individuals. This table comes from immunoSEQ multiplex PCR, and its TCRdb copy is limited to in-frame clones, with some not included. Of more than 2 million clones listed, 90% to 95% were seen once; the top ten hold under 0.15%. The sequenced material came from naive CD4+ T cells sorted from blood. This sample's subset: CD45RA+ positively selected. These receptors were collected from a man aged 18 to 35 in good health.

The chain carries TRBV20-1 and TRBJ1-2, with a tentative D call TRBD1 (5 bases). V lost 5 bases and J 8 bases, leaving 12 bases between the germline ends. The germline CDR1 and CDR2 sequences are DFQATT and SNEGSKA (reference sequence). This CDR3 is built from 11 residues. The CDR3 DNA reads as TGCAGTGCTGGGGCCCAGCAGGGCTACACCTTC. Translation gives CSAGAQQGYTF.

In this sample, this clone turned up once. This chain uses TRBV5-1 with TRBJ1-4, with D unclear. Germline CDR1 SGHRS, CDR2 YFSETQ. V was cut by 3 bases and J by 7 bases, with 13 bases left in between. The CDR3 is 14 amino acids. The CDR3 nucleotides read TGCGCCAGCAGCTCCGGTGGGTCGACTGAAAAACTGTTTTTT. It is translated as CASSSGGSTEKLFF. Supplemented by reference TRBV5-1 and TRBJ1-4, the full variable domain reads KAGVTQTPRYLIKTRGQQVTLSCSPISGHRSVSWYQQTPGQGLQFLFEYFSETQRNKGNFPGRFSGRQFSNSRSEMNVSTLELGDSALYLCASSSGGSTEKLFFGSGTQLSVL.

The chain carries TRBV14 and TRBJ2-3; maybe TRBD1 (6 bases). CDR3 length equals 17 residues. Germline lookup yields CDR1 SGHDN and CDR2 FVKESK. Trimming pared 0 bases from V and 0 bases from J, leaving 13 bases between. In nucleotides, the CDR3 is TGTGCCAGCAGCCAAGATAGGGGGAGATTTAGCACAGATACGCAGTATTTT. Amino acid sequence: CASSQDRGRFSTDTQYF.

V and J are TRBV20-1 and TRBJ2-7, with D unclear. Between the trimmed V and J ends, which lost 0 bases and 4 bases, there was a span of 4 bases. The CDR3 runs to 11 residues. Germline V gene data show CDR1 as DFQATT and CDR2 as SNEGSKA (reference sequence). The CDR3 spells CSARELYEQYF. CDR3 in DNA: TGCAGTGCTAGAGAGCTATACGAGCAGTACTTC.

V gene TRBV5-1 combines with J gene TRBJ1-4; D might be TRBD1 (6 bases). The CDR3 runs to 16 residues. Looked up from germline, CDR1 is SGHRS and CDR2 is YFSETQ. The ends were cut back, 1 base at V and 8 bases at J, with 18 bases in the middle. Written as DNA, the CDR3 is TGCGCCAGCAGCTTGAGGGTGGGGGGCGTAAACGAAAAACTGTTTTTT. The encoded protein is CASSLRVGGVNEKLFF.

In its sample, this clone was seen many times. This sequence joins TRBV30 and TRBJ2-2; 8 bases are shared with TRBD2. CDR1 is GTSNPN and CDR2 is SVGIG in the germline V gene (reference sequence). Unmatched junction bases numbered 9, after V lost 3 bases and J lost 6 bases. The CDR3 consists of 15 residues. DNA for the CDR3: TGTGCCTGGAGACCGGGACTAGTGAGTCCCGGGGAGCTGTTTTTT. This sequence encodes CAWRPGLVSPGELFF.

The DNA of the CDR3 is TGTGCCAGTAGTATAGATGCGGGACAGAGTACCTACGAGCAGTACTTC. It codes for CASSIDAGQSTYEQYF. This chain connects TRBV19 to TRBJ2-7; D might be TRBD1 (7 bases). This CDR3 region has 16 residues. Germline CDR1 and CDR2: LNHDA and SQIVND (reference sequence). V was trimmed by 0 bases and J by 2 bases, leaving 14 bases between them.

The chain recombines TRBV7-2 with TRBJ2-7; D perhaps matches TRBD2 (6 bases). Trimming shortened V by 5 bases and J by 2 bases, and 10 bases separated the two germline ends. The CDR3 sequence is 13 residues long. In germline, CDR1 is SGHTA, CDR2 FQGNSA. CDR3 bases: TGTGCCAGCAGCCAGGGACTCACCTACGAGCAGTACTTC. Protein: CASSQGLTYEQYF.

The chain uses TRBV5-6 and TRBJ1-6; D is ambiguous. Between the trimmed V and J ends, which lost 0 bases and 9 bases, there was a span of 16 bases. Germline V lookup: CDR1 SGHDT, CDR2 YYEEEE. The CDR3 consists of 16 residues. In DNA, the CDR3 is TGTGCCAGCAGCTTGGCCGGTTCTGTGGGCAGTTCACCCCTCCACTTT. Translated, it gives CASSLAGSVGSSPLHF.